This TCR beta chain was retrieved from a study of shared clonotypes between healthy human individuals. Findings and limits, study-wide: Sampling was confined to blood; repertoires within tissues likely differ. The sharing of 4.5% to 6.5% of naive CD4 clonotypes was seen across a few donors. Generation probabilities were higher for clonotypes shared across all four sorted-subset donors than for unshared ones.

The authors loaded 150 to 250 ng DNA, some 32,000 T cell genomes, into sorted-subset replicate PCRs. The protocol was immunoSEQ multiplex PCR, while the TCRdb copy is restricted to in-frame clones and leaves out a portion. The table has roughly 110,000 clones, approximately 70% seen once; the top ten hold around 23%. Details on this clone: Antigen unknown. Other DNA sequences in this specimen translate into the identical CDR3.

Source material: memory CD8+ T cells sorted from blood. The subset: CD45RO+ cells pooled with CCR7-negative TemRA cells. This TCR derives from a woman in her twenties or thirties in good health.

The CDR3 protein is CASSPPTSGQETQYF. CDR3 coding DNA: TGTGCCAGCTCACCACCGACTAGCGGACAAGAGACCCAGTACTTC. The V and J genes are TRBV18 and TRBJ2-5; 9 bases are a match to TRBD2. The CDR3 has 15 amino acids. CDR1 KGHSH and CDR2 LQKENI come from the germline V gene. V lost 0 bases, J lost 2 bases, and 1 base stayed unmatched.